This T cell receptor (beta chain) was observed in a study of PD-L1 blockade in urothelial cancer. CDR3 length: 13 residues. Per the germline V gene, CDR1 is SGHAT and CDR2 is FQNNGV. The ends were cut back, 4 bases at V and 7 bases at J, with 13 bases in the middle. TCRdb keeps only in-frame clones here, not all; method: immunoSEQ multiplex PCR. The sample carries tens of thousands of clones, 87% recorded once. V usage is TRBV11-2 and J usage is TRBJ1-2; D is possibly TRBD1 (6 bases). The sequences come from PBMCs, collected around atezolizumab (anti-PD-L1) treatment. This TCR was recovered from a man in his sixties with urothelial cancer. As DNA, the CDR3 is TGTGCCAGCAGCTCCTCAGGACAGACTGGCTACACCTTC. It encodes CASSSSGQTGYTF.